This T cell receptor beta chain stems from a study of blood T cell repertoires in COVID-19. As for the study in general: The analysed material was cDNA or gDNA that came from T cells, B-cell-depleted T cells, or PBMCs.

J was trimmed by 8 bases and V by 3 bases; bases with no gene match: 9. Germline-derived CDR1 and CDR2 are MGHDK and SYGVNS. The CDR3 is 14 amino acids. In the original analysis: Amplifying reference gene primers gave estimates of nucleated cell counts. Only in-frame clones appear in the TCRdb table, and some are missing; sequencing was by immunoSEQ multiplex PCR. That table supplies the V and J calls and clone size; D and trimming were determined from the DNA. The sample yields about 39,000 clones, around 84% seen once. Sequenced: peripheral blood. This receptor was taken from a man aged 70 or older with acute or convalescent COVID-19. The chain is built from TRBV25-1 and TRBJ1-2; TRBD1 agrees at 7 bases. CDR3 region: CASSELTGRKGYTF. CDR3 sequence (DNA): TGTGCCAGCAGTGAGTTGACAGGGAGAAAGGGCTACACCTTC.